Below, 7 T cell receptor beta chains from the same sample are listed, as sequenced in a study of sequential checkpoint blockade in melanoma. Stated treatment: randomized to nivolumab then ipilimumab (arm A) or the reverse (arm B). TCRdb keeps only in-frame clones here, not all; method: immunoSEQ multiplex PCR. Among about 29,000 clones listed, 60% to 80% were seen once. The sample was CD8+ T cells sorted from blood (inferred from file names), taken from a patient given nivolumab and ipilimumab in sequence. The origin of the receptors is a human donor with melanoma.

Concerning this clone itself: Other DNA sequences in this specimen translate into the identical CDR3. The chain is built from TRBV7-9 and TRBJ2-5; D is perhaps TRBD2 (6 bases). Trimming shortened V by 5 bases and J by 5 bases, and 9 bases separated the two germline ends. The CDR3 contains 12 residues. Germline lookup yields CDR1 SEHNR and CDR2 FQNEAQ (reference sequence). The CDR3 protein is CASSPSGETQYF. The CDR3, as DNA: TGTGCCAGCAGCCCAAGCGGGGAGACCCAGTACTTC.

This chain links TRBV19 with TRBJ2-7, with 12 bases aligning to TRBD2. V gave up 5 bases and J gave up 3 bases; unmatched junction bases: 14. This CDR3 has 18 amino acids. From germline, CDR1 is LNHDA and CDR2 SQIVND (reference sequence). The CDR3 nucleotides are TGTGCCAGTAGTCCTTGGACTAGCGGGGACGCCCTTGGCTACGAGCAGTACTTC. Its protein is CASSPWTSGDALGYEQYF.

This clone has more than one count but fewer than ten. J is TRBJ2-7 and V is TRBV14; maybe TRBD1 (6 bases). Germline values: CDR1 SGHDN, CDR2 FVKESK. V was cut by 0 bases and J by 3 bases, with 15 bases left in between. CDR3 size: 16 residues. CDR3: CASSQDRTAWNYEQYF. In DNA, the CDR3 is TGTGCCAGCAGCCAAGATAGGACAGCCTGGAACTACGAGCAGTACTTC.

A remark on this clone: Within the sample, other DNA sequences also encode this same CDR3. The V call is TRBV27, the J call TRBJ1-6; a possible D gene is TRBD1 (6 bases). CDR3 length: 17 amino acids. Germline V lookup: CDR1 MNHEY, CDR2 SMNVEV (reference sequence). V lost 0 bases and J lost 0, with 9 bases in between. The chain's CDR3 is CASSLSTGSSYNSPLHF. CDR3 nucleotides: TGTGCCAGCAGTTTATCCACAGGGAGCTCCTATAATTCACCCCTCCACTTT.

The V and J genes are TRBV28 and TRBJ1-3, with unresolved D. Per germline, CDR1 MDHEN and CDR2 SYDVKM. There are 12 residues in the CDR3. Trimming removed 3 bases at V and 4 bases at J, with 4 bases between. The CDR3 DNA reads as TGTGCCAGCAGTTTGGAGGGAAACACCATATATTTT. Amino acids: CASSLEGNTIYF.

The rearrangement uses TRBV30 and TRBJ2-3, with 14 bases matching TRBD2. J lost 6 bases, V lost 0 bases, and 8 bases had no gene match. The CDR3 is made up of 17 amino acids. Looked up from germline, CDR1 is GTSNPN and CDR2 is SVGIG (reference sequence). The chain's CDR3 is CAWSVEGLAGGWDTQYF. CDR3 nucleotides: TGTGCCTGGAGTGTAGAAGGACTAGCGGGGGGTTGGGATACGCAGTATTTT.

The chain joins TRBV6-9 to TRBJ1-4, with D possibly matching TRBD1 (5 bases). V lost 1 base to trimming and J lost 14 bases, with 17 bases between them. Germline V CDR1 and CDR2: MNHGY, SVAAGI. CDR3 size: 14 residues. Written as DNA, the CDR3 is TGTGCCAGCAGTTATTTTCCAGGGCGTCGACAGCTGTTTTTT. Translating it yields CASSYFPGRRQLFF.